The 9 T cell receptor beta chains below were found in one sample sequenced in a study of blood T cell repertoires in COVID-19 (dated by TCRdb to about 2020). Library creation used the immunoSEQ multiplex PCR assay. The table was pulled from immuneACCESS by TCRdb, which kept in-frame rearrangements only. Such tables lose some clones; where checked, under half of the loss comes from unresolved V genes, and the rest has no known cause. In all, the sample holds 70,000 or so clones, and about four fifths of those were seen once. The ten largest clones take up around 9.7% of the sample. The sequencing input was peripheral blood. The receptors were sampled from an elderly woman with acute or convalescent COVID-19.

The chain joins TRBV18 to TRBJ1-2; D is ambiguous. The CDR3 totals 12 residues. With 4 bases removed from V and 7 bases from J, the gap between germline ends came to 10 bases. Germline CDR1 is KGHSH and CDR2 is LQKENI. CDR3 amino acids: CASSLDPSGYTF. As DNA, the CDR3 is TGTGCCAGCTCACTCGACCCTAGTGGCTACACCTTC.

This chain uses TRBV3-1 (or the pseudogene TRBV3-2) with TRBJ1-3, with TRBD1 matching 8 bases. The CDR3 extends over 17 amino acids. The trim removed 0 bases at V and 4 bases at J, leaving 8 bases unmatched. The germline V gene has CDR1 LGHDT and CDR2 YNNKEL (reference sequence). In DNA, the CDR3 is TGTGCCAGCAGCCAAGAAGGCAGGGGGCCGGGGGGAAACACCATATATTTT. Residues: CASSQEGRGPGGNTIYF.

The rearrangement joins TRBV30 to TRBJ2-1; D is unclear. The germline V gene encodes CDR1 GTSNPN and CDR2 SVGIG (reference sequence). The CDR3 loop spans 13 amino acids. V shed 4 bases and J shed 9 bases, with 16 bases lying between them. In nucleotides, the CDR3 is TGTGCCTGGACCGTGGCGGCTATTGGTGAGCAGTTCTTC. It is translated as CAWTVAAIGEQFF.

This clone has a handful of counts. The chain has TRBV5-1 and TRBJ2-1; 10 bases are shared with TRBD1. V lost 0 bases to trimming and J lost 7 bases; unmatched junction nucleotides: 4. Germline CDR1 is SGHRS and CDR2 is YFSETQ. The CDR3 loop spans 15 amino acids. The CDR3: CASSLGQGALNEQFF. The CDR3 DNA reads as TGCGCCAGCAGCTTGGGACAGGGGGCATTGAATGAGCAGTTCTTC.

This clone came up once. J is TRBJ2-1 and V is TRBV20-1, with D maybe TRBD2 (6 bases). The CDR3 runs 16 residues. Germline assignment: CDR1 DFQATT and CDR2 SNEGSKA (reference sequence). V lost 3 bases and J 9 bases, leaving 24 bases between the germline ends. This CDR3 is CSASSFSGRETSEQFF. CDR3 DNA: TGCAGTGCTAGTTCTTTCAGCGGACGGGAGACAAGTGAGCAGTTCTTC.

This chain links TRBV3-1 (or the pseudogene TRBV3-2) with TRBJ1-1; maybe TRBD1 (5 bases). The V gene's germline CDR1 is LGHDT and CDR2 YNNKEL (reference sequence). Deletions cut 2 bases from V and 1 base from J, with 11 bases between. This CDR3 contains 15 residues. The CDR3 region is CASSQHDRTNTEAFF. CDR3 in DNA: TGTGCCAGCAGCCAACATGACAGAACGAACACTGAAGCTTTCTTT.

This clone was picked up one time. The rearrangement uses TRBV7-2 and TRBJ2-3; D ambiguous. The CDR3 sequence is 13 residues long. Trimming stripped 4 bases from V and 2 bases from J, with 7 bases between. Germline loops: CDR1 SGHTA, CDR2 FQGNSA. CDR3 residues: CASSSRITDTQYF. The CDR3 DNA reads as TGTGCCAGCAGCTCTAGGATCACAGATACGCAGTATTTT.

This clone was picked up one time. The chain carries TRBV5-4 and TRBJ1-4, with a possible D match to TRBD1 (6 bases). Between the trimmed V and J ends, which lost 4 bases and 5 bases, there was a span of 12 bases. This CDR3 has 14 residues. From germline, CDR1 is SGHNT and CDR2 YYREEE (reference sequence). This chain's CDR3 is CASSRGGVNEKLFF. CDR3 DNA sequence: TGTGCCAGCAGCAGAGGGGGGGTCAATGAAAAACTGTTTTTT.

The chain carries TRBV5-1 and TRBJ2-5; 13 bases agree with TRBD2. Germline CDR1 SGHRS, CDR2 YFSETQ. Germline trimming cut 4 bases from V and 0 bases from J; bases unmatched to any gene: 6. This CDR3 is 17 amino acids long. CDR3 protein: CASSEGLAGLYQETQYF. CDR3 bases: TGCGCCAGCAGCGAGGGACTAGCGGGGCTGTACCAAGAGACCCAGTACTTC.